The 18 T cell receptor beta chains below all came from one sample that was sequenced in a study of PD-L1 blockade in urothelial cancer (dated by TCRdb to about 2017). The time point label, as the study defines it: pretreatment tumor sample. The library came from the immunoSEQ multiplex PCR assay. TCRdb provides this immuneACCESS table in a form limited to in-frame rearrangements. Some clones are lacking; in checked studies, under half of them reflect an unresolved V gene, and why the rest are absent is not known. The sample contains around 1,800 clones, 30% to 35% of them found a single time. The ten top clones hold approximately 10% of the sample. The sequenced sample was tumor tissue, obtained before atezolizumab (anti-PD-L1) treatment. The receptors stem from a man in his fifties with urothelial cancer.

The sample holds a few counts of this clone. This rearrangement joins TRBV6-8 to TRBJ1-1; 10 nucleotides agree with TRBD1. Germline V gene data show CDR1 as MNHGY and CDR2 as SAAAGT. The junction had 6 bases not matched to a gene; V was cut back by 5 bases and J by 3 bases. The CDR3 sequence is 15 residues long. The DNA of the CDR3 is TGTGCCAGCAGTAATCGACAGGGGGCCGACACTGAAGCTTTCTTT. It specifies CASSNRQGADTEAFF.

There are a few counts of this clone. The chain uses TRBV2 and TRBJ2-7; 7 bases line up with TRBD2. After removal of 6 bases from V and 4 bases from J, the junction contained 6 bases not matched to a gene. The CDR3 consists of 13 residues. Germline V CDR1 and CDR2: SNHLY, FYNNEI. CDR3: CASSVGSGYEQYF. DNA for the CDR3: TGTGCCAGCAGCGTTGGTAGCGGGTACGAGCAGTACTTC.

The rearrangement joins TRBV9 to TRBJ1-3; tentative D call: TRBD1 (5 bases). The CDR3 loop spans 16 amino acids. Per germline, CDR1 SGDLS and CDR2 YYNGEE. Trimming cost V 6 bases and J 3 bases, with 19 bases left between them. CDR3 residues: CASTGRELSNGNTIYF. CDR3 nucleotide sequence: TGTGCCAGCACGGGACGGGAATTGTCTAATGGAAACACCATATATTTT.

The rearrangement links TRBV5-1 to TRBJ1-4; no firm D call. V was pared by 2 bases and J by 5 bases, with 10 bases between. Per germline, CDR1 SGHRS and CDR2 YFSETQ. CDR3 size: 14 residues. This CDR3 is CASSFGGTNEKLFF. The CDR3 region has the DNA TGCGCCAGCAGCTTTGGCGGAACGAATGAAAAACTGTTTTTT. The variable domain in full, with the rest retrieved from reference TRBV5-1 and TRBJ1-4, is KAGVTQTPRYLIKTRGQQVTLSCSPISGHRSVSWYQQTPGQGLQFLFEYFSETQRNKGNFPGRFSGRQFSNSRSEMNVSTLELGDSALYLCASSFGGTNEKLFFGSGTQLSVL.

V is TRBV28 and J is TRBJ2-3, with 8 bases lining up with TRBD2. With 6 bases clipped from V and 1 base from J, the junction kept 6 bases outside the gene matches. Germline CDR1 MDHEN, CDR2 SYDVKM. The CDR3 has 15 amino acids. CDR3 sequence: CASSSTGLGTDTQYF. The CDR3 bases are TGTGCCAGCAGCTCGACGGGACTAGGCACAGATACGCAGTATTTT.

This sequence joins TRBV11-3 and TRBJ2-7; no firm D call. Germline V gene lookup returns CDR1 SGHNT and CDR2 YENEEA. Trimming removed 1 base from V and 2 bases from J, with 12 bases in between. The CDR3 consists of 15 residues. CDR3: CASSLGFKGPYEQYF. The CDR3 coding sequence is TGTGCCAGCAGCTTAGGATTCAAGGGCCCCTACGAGCAGTACTTC.

This clone was counted between two and nine times. This sequence joins TRBV15 and TRBJ1-1; 9 nucleotides agree with TRBD1. CDR1 and CDR2 (germline): LNHNV, YYDKDF (reference sequence). CDR3 size: 14 residues. Trimming removed 3 bases from V and 3 bases from J; junction bases left unmatched: 2. The CDR3 DNA sequence: TGTGCCACCAGCAGGGACAGGGGTTACACTGAAGCTTTCTTT. It translates to CATSRDRGYTEAFF.

This clone was detected a few times. The chain is built from TRBV30 and TRBJ2-7; 8 bases align to TRBD2. The germline V gene has CDR1 GTSNPN and CDR2 SVGIG (reference sequence). The CDR3 sequence is 16 residues long. Unmatched junction bases numbered 15, after V lost 2 bases and J lost 6 bases. The CDR3 DNA reads as TGTGCCTGGAGTACACTAGCGGCACGTTTGGCCTCCGAGCAGTACTTC. This sequence encodes CAWSTLAARLASEQYF.

This chain connects TRBV19 to TRBJ2-1; 8 bases fit TRBD2. The CDR3 is 17 residues long. The germline V gene encodes CDR1 LNHDA and CDR2 SQIVND (reference sequence). V was pared by 5 bases and J by 3 bases, with 12 bases of the junction left unmatched. The CDR3 is CASSGRSGGLYYNEQFF. CDR3 bases: TGTGCCAGTAGTGGGCGGTCGGGAGGGCTCTACTACAATGAGCAGTTCTTC.

J is TRBJ1-6 and V is TRBV15; D is ambiguous. The germline V gene encodes CDR1 LNHNV and CDR2 YYDKDF (reference sequence). The V end lost 1 base, the J end lost 5 bases, and 12 bases lay between the germline ends. The CDR3 totals 16 residues. CDR3 DNA: TGTGCCACCAGCAGAGCAACAGCTTTAAATAATTCACCCCTCCACTTT. Protein sequence: CATSRATALNNSPLHF.

The V gene is TRBV6-8, the J gene TRBJ2-1; the match to TRBD2 covers 9 bases. The length of the CDR3 is 15 residues. Germline lookup yields CDR1 MNHGY and CDR2 SAAAGT. With 4 bases clipped from V and 10 bases from J, the junction kept 11 bases outside the gene matches. The DNA of the CDR3 is TGTGCCAGCAGTTGGTTGGGTAGCGGGAGTTTCGAGCAGTTCTTC. Translated: CASSWLGSGSFEQFF.

V is TRBV18 and J is TRBJ2-3, with 8 bases fitting TRBD1. The V and J ends lost 6 bases and 3 bases, in that order; junction bases with no gene match: 8. From germline, CDR1 is KGHSH and CDR2 LQKENI. The CDR3 is 15 residues long. The CDR3 sequence: CASSIAGGETDTQYF. CDR3 DNA sequence: TGTGCCAGCTCGATAGCAGGGGGCGAGACAGATACGCAGTATTTT.

This clone was seen a handful of times. The CDR3 protein is CAISEFSRTEQYF. The DNA for the CDR3 is TGTGCCATCAGTGAGTTCTCTCGTACCGAGCAGTACTTC. The chain employs TRBV10-3 and TRBJ2-7; D gene uncertain. Per germline, CDR1 ENHRY and CDR2 SYGVKD. CDR3 length equals 13 residues. The ends were cut back, 1 base at V and 6 bases at J, with 10 bases in the middle.

This rearrangement joins TRBV18 to TRBJ2-6, with a tentative D call TRBD1 (7 bases). The CDR3 totals 16 residues. Germline V CDR1 and CDR2: KGHSH, LQKENI. V shed 1 base and J shed 13 bases, with 20 bases lying between them. The CDR3 sequence: CASSPLGGQGGRVLTF. DNA of the CDR3: TGTGCCAGCTCACCACTAGGAGGTCAGGGGGGCAGAGTCCTGACTTTC.

The rearrangement joins TRBV19 to TRBJ1-2; no firm D call. Germline CDR1 and CDR2: LNHDA and SQIVND (reference sequence). The length of the CDR3 is 14 residues. The V and J ends lost 5 bases and 1 base respectively, with 11 bases between them. The CDR3 bases are TGTGCCAGTAGTGCGGCATTCGGTAACTATGGCTACACCTTC. Translating it yields CASSAAFGNYGYTF.

This clone has a handful of counts. This chain uses TRBV28 with TRBJ2-7; a possible D gene is TRBD2 (5 bases). CDR1 and CDR2 from the germline V gene are MDHEN and SYDVKM. Trimming cost V 6 bases and J 1 base, with 16 bases left between them. CDR3 length equals 15 residues. In nucleotides, the CDR3 is TGTGCCAGCAGCCTCACCTGGACGGGGTCCTACGAGCAGTACTTC. Translating it yields CASSLTWTGSYEQYF.

This clone was counted only a few times. The chain uses TRBV11-3 and TRBJ1-1; 7 bases fit TRBD1. This CDR3 is 15 amino acids long. Unmatched junction bases numbered 6, after V lost 4 bases and J lost 1 base. CDR1 and CDR2 (germline): SGHNT, YENEEA. DNA of the CDR3: TGTGCCAGCAGCTATACAGGGGCGAAGAACACTGAAGCTTTCTTT. Its protein is CASSYTGAKNTEAFF.

This clone was observed a few times. The rearrangement links TRBV7-7 to TRBJ2-1; TRBD2 matches 11 bases. V dropped 1 base and J dropped 7; count of bases not matched to a gene: 12. The CDR3 runs to 18 residues. Germline V gene lookup returns CDR1 SSHAT and CDR2 FNYEAQ (reference sequence). The DNA for the CDR3 is TGTGCCAGCAGCTTAGTAGGCACTAGCGGGAGTCAGAGGAATGAGCAGTTCTTC. It yields the protein CASSLVGTSGSQRNEQFF.